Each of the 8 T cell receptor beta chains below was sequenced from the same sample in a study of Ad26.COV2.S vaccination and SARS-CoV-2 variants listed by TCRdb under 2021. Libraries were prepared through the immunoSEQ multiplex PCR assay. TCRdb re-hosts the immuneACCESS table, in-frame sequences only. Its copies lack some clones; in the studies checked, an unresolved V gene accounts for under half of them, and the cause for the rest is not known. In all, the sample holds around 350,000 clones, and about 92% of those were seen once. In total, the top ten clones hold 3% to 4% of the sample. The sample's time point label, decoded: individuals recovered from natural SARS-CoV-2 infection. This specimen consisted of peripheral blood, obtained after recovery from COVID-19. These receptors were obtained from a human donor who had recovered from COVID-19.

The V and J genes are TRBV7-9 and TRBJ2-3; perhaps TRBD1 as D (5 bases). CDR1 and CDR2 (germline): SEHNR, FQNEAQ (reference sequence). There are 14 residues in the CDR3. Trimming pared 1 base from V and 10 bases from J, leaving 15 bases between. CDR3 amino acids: CASSLGGAVRAQYF. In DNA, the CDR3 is TGTGCCAGCAGCTTAGGGGGCGCAGTCCGAGCGCAGTATTTT.

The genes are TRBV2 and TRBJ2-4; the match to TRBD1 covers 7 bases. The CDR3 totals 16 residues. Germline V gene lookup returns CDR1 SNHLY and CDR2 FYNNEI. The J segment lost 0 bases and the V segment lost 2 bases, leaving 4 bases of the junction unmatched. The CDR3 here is CASSESRGLAKNIQYF. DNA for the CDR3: TGTGCCAGCAGTGAATCGAGGGGGCTAGCCAAAAACATTCAGTACTTC.

This CDR3 is CASSLAQQGAEAFF. The CDR3 DNA reads TGTGCCAGCAGCTTGGCCCAACAAGGCGCTGAAGCTTTCTTT. This chain joins TRBV5-4 and TRBJ1-1; D unresolved. The germline CDR1 and CDR2 sequences are SGHNT and YYREEE (reference sequence). V was pared by 0 bases and J by 6 bases, with 12 bases between. The CDR3 loop spans 14 amino acids.

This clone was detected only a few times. The CDR3 loop is CASSPMTAESGNTIYF. As DNA, the CDR3 is TGTGCCAGCAGCCCAATGACAGCGGAGTCTGGAAACACCATATATTTT. The chain couples TRBV9 to TRBJ1-3; D may be TRBD1 (5 bases). The CDR3 totals 16 residues. Trimming shortened V by 4 bases and J by 1 base, and 15 bases separated the two germline ends. Germline CDR1 SGDLS, CDR2 YYNGEE.

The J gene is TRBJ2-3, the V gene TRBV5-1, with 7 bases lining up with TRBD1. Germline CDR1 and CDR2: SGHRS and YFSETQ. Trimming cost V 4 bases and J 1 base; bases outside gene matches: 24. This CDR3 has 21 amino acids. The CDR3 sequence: CASSLSYTDRPHSGGTDTQYF. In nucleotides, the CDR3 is TGCGCCAGCAGCCTAAGCTACACGGACAGGCCTCACAGTGGCGGCACAGATACGCAGTATTTT.

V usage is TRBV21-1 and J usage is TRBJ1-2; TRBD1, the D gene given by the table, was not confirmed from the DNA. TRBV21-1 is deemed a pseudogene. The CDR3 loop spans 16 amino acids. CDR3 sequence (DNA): TGTGCCAGCAGCAAAGCGCTTTTCGACAGGGGGGATGGCTACACCTTC. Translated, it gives CASSKALFDRGDGYTF.

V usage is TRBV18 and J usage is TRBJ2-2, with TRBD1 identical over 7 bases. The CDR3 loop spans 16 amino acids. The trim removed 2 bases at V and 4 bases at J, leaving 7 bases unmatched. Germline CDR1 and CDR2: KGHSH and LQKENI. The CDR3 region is CASSPAGTEITGELFF. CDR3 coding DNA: TGTGCCAGCTCACCAGCCGGGACAGAGATCACCGGGGAGCTGTTTTTT.

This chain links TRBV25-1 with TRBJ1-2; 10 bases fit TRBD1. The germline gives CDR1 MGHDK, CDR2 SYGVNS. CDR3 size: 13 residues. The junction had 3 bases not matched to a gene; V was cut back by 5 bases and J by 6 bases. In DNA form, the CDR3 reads TGTGCCAGCAGTATTGGGACAGGGGATGGCTACACCTTC. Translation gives CASSIGTGDGYTF.